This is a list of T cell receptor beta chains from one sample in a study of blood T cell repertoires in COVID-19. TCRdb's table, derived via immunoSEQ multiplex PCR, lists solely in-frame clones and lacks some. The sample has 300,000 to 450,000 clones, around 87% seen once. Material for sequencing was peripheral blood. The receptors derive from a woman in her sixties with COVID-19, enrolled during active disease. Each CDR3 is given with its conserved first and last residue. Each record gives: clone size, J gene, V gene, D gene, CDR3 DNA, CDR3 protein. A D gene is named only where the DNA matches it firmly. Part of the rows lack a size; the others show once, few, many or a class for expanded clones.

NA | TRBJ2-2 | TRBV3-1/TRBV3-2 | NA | TGTGCCAGCAAACTGGCCGGGGAGCTGTTTTTT | CASKLAGELFF
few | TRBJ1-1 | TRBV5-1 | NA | TGCGCCAGCAGCGTACGACAGGTCAACACTGAAGCTTTCTTT | CASSVRQVNTEAFF
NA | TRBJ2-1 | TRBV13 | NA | TGTGCCAGCAAGACTGTCCCGTACAATGAGCAGTTCTTC | CASKTVPYNEQFF
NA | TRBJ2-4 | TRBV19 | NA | TGTGCCAGTACCCTCGGGGGTTCCAAAAACATTCAGTACTTC | CASTLGGSKNIQYF
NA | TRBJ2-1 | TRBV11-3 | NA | TGTGCCAGCAGTTGGGCCGACAATGAGCAGTTCTTC | CASSWADNEQFF
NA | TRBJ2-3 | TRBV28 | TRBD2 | TGTGCCAGCAGTTTGTGGCTAGCGGCCGCACAGCCCACAGATACGCAGTATTTT | CASSLWLAAAQPTDTQYF
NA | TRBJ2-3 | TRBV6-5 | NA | TGTGCCAGCAGAAATACAGGGAGTCCATCCGATACGCAGTATTTT | CASRNTGSPSDTQYF
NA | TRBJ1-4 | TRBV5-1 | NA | TGCGCCAGCAGCCGGAGAGGGACTGAGGATGAAAAACTGTTTTTT | CASSRRGTEDEKLFF
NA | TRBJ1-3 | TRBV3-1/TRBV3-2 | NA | TGTGCCAGCAGCCATCTGGGCTTATACACCATATATTTT | CASSHLGLYTIYF
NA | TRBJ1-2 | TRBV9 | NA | TGTGCCAGCAGCGTAACCGGGAACTATGGCTACACCTTC | CASSVTGNYGYTF
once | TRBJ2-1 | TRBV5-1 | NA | TGCGCCAGCAGCTTGGCCTCGGCGGTCAATGAGCAGTTCTTC | CASSLASAVNEQFF
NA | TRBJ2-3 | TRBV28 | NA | TGTGCCAGCAGGCGGGCCAGCACAGATACGCAGTATTTT | CASRRASTDTQYF
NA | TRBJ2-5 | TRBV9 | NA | TGTGCCAGCAGCGTAGCTACGGGGGGGACAGCTCAAGAGACCCAGTACTTC | CASSVATGGTAQETQYF
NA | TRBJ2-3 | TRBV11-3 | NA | TGTGCCAGCAGCTTAGAGGCCGGGGGAGATACGCAGTATTTT | CASSLEAGGDTQYF
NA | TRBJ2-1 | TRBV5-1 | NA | TGCGCCAGCAGCTTGGCCAGGGCTGACAATGAGCAGTTCTTC | CASSLARADNEQFF
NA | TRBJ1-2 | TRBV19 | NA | TGTGCCAGTAGTACCCTAGACAGCTACTATGGCTACACCTTC | CASSTLDSYYGYTF
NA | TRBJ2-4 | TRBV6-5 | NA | TGTGCCAGCAGCTTTAACTACGTGGGACTTAATGTTCGGCACTTC | CASSFNYVGLNVRHF
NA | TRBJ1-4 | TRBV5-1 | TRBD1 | TGCGCCAGCAGCCTACAGGGGCCTAATGAAAAACTGTTTTTT | CASSLQGPNEKLFF
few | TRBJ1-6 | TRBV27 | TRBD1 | TGTGCCAGCAGGCACCGGGACAGAAATTCACCCCTCCACTTT | CASRHRDRNSPLHF
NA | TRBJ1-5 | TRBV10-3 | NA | TGTGCCATCAGTGAGTCGGCATTAAGCAATCAGCCCCAGCATTTT | CAISESALSNQPQHF
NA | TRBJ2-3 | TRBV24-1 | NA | TGTGCCACCAGTTGGCCCAGCACAGATACGCAGTATTTT | CATSWPSTDTQYF
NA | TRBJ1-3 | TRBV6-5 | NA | TGTGCCAGCAGGAGCAGGGCCTCCTCTGGAAACACCATATATTTT | CASRSRASSGNTIYF
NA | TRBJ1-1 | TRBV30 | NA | TGTGCCTGGAGTCGTGGACATTTGAACACTGAAGCTTTCTTT | CAWSRGHLNTEAFF
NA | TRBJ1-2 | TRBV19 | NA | TGTGCCAGTAGTATATGGCAGTATGGCTACACCTTC | CASSIWQYGYTF
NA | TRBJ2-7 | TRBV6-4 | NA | TGTGCCAGCAGTGTTCCGGGACTCCCCGAATACGAGCAGTACTTC | CASSVPGLPEYEQYF
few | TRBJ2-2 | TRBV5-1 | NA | TGCGCCAGCAGCCCGGCGGGATTTCGGGGCACCGGGGAGCTGTTTTTT | CASSPAGFRGTGELFF
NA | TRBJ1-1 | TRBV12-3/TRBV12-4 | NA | TGTGCCAGCAGTGCTGTCAGACAGACTGAAGCTTTCTTT | CASSAVRQTEAFF
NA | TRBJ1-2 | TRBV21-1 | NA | TGTGCCAGCAGCAAGCCGGGGGACTGCCCTGATAACTATGGCTACACCTTC | CASSKPGDCPDNYGYTF
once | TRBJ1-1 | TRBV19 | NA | TGTGCCAGTAGCTCCGAAGGCGGGACTGAAGCTTTCTTT | CASSSEGGTEAFF
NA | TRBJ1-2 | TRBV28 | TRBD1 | TGTGCCATCAGGACAGGGTTATATGGCTACACCTTC | CAIRTGLYGYTF
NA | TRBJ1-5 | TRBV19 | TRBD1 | TGTGCCAGTAGTGTACAGAACAGGGGGCCAGGTCAGCCCCAGCATTTT | CASSVQNRGPGQPQHF
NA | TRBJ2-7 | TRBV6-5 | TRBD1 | TGTGCCAGCCAGGACAGGACCTACGAGCAGTACTTC | CASQDRTYEQYF
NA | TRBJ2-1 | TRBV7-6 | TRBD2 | TGTGCCAGCAGCTTGGGAGAGGTTATTAGCGGGGGTACCGGTGAGCAGTTCTTC | CASSLGEVISGGTGEQFF
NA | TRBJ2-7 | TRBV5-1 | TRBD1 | TGCGCCAGCAGCCCGGACAGGTACTACGAGCAGTACTTC | CASSPDRYYEQYF
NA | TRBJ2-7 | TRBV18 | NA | TGTGCCAGCTCCCCCTATCAGGGTGGTAGTTACGAGCAGTACTTC | CASSPYQGGSYEQYF
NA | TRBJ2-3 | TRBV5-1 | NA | TGCGCCAGCAGCTTGGGCCCAGGGGCAGATACGCAGTATTTT | CASSLGPGADTQYF
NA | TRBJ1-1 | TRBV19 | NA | TGTGCCAGTAGTAACTTCTTTGGACAGAGGAACACTGAAGCTTTCTTT | CASSNFFGQRNTEAFF
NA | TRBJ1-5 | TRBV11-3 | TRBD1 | TGTGCCAGCAGCTTAAAGGGACAGGGGATTTATAGCAATCAGCCCCAGCATTTT | CASSLKGQGIYSNQPQHF
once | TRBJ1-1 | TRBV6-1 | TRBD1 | TGTGCCAGCAGTGACAGCCCGACAGGGACTGAAGCTTTCTTT | CASSDSPTGTEAFF
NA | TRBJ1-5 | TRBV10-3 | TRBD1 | TGTGCCATCAGTGAGTCGGGACAGCCCAATCAGCCCCAGCATTTT | CAISESGQPNQPQHF
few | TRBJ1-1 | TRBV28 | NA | TGTGCCAGCAGTTTTACCCTTGTAAGGGGTAGAGCTTTCTTT | CASSFTLVRGRAFF
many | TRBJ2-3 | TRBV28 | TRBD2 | TGTGCCAGCAGTTTAGGTGGGACTAGGGCAGATACGCAGTATTTT | CASSLGGTRADTQYF
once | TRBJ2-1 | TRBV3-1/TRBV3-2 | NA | TGTGCCAGCAGACCAACAGGGTACAATGAGCAGTTCTTC | CASRPTGYNEQFF
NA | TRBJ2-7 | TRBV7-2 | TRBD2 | TGTGCCAGCAGCCCGCCGGGACTAGCGGGGAACTACGAGCAGTACTTC | CASSPPGLAGNYEQYF
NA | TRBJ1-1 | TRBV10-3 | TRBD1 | TGTGCCATCAGTGAGTATCAGGGGGCTTCTGAAGCTTTCTTT | CAISEYQGASEAFF
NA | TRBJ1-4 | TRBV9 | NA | TGTGCCAGCAGCGCCGGGCGGGGGGCCCGTAATGAAAAACTGTTTTTT | CASSAGRGARNEKLFF